This entry concerns a single T cell receptor beta chain. The data are from a study of blood T cell repertoires in COVID-19. Study-wide background: Spain, Italy and the United States supplied samples that represented acute and convalescent COVID-19.

The germline gives CDR1 LGHDT, CDR2 YNNKEL (reference sequence). This CDR3 is 16 amino acids long. V was trimmed by 0 bases and J by 3 bases, leaving 15 bases between them. Per the study methods: For nucleated cells, counts were estimated from reference gene primer amplification. Method: immunoSEQ multiplex PCR; TCRdb's copy keeps in-frame clones and lacks some. V and J calls and clone size are given by that table; D and trimming were obtained from the DNA. The repertoire holds approximately 250,000 clones, with around four fifths as singletons. Sample: peripheral blood. This TCR was sampled from a man aged 60 to 69 with acute or convalescent COVID-19. This chain uses TRBV3-1 (or the pseudogene TRBV3-2) with TRBJ2-7; a possible D gene is TRBD2 (7 bases). The CDR3 reads CASSQDWGGAYYEQYF. CDR3 bases: TGTGCCAGCAGCCAAGACTGGGGGGGCGCGTACTACGAGCAGTACTTC.